This TCR beta chain was identified during a study of beta chain features in type 1 diabetes listed by TCRdb under 2018. In the study overall: Mean age, gender distribution, total cell number and subset yield were not different between patients and healthy donors. A total of under 120,000,000 sorted cells were examined across all samples, and RNA yield correlated strongly with the number of cells per subset. In the study, TCRB repertoires of sorted circulating CD4+ T cell subsets from recently diagnosed type 1 diabetes patients were compared with those of matched healthy donors. Regulatory and stem cell-like memory subsets were isolated from only 8 patients and about eight healthy donors, whereas naive and central memory subsets came from all 30 or so donors.

Each donor gave one peripheral blood draw, averaging about 100 mL, which was collected into heparinised tubes. A BD FACSAria II and a panel including CD45RO, CCR7, CD25, CD127, CD95 and CD27 were used to sort naive, central memory, regulatory and stem cell-like memory CD4+ T cells. All sorted populations exceeded 95% purity. PBMCs were isolated right away by Lymphoprep density gradient centrifugation and were stained directly, without culture. To minimize batch effects, samples were stained and sorted in pairs, one healthy donor with one patient per experiment. From a lookup of the germline V gene (reference sequence), CDR1 and CDR2 are GTSNPN and SVGIG. The CDR3 sequence holds 12 residues, the cysteine and phenylalanine included. The kept DNA is CDR3 alone, 36 bases in frame from the first base. What the authors observed across the whole study: PCR might favor shorter templates, but patient and control samples were amplified and corrected together, so any skew would affect both groups equally. The naive, central memory and regulatory TCRB repertoires appeared to resemble one another more closely among patients than among healthy donors. Only small numbers of individuals were included in the HLA sub-analyses, which left unresolved whether HLA type had any influence on TCRB rearrangement. A moderate but significant shortening of TCRB CDR3 length was observed in type 1 diabetes patients in all four CD4+ subsets. Sequencing cDNA rather than genomic DNA could over-represent highly expressing activated cells, although activation and CD3 levels did not differ between groups. Fewer insertions and more nucleotide deletions at VDJ recombination sites were observed in patients with type 1 diabetes, implying thymic rearrangement abnormalities.

Turning to this clone: The antigen this receptor binds is unknown. The junction shows a germline mismatch at one end, possibly a read error. Within the sample, other DNA sequences also encode this same CDR3.

The High Capacity cDNA Reverse Transcription Kit was used to reverse transcribe all of the isolated RNA, meaning that expressed TCRB transcripts were what got sequenced. Deep immunoSEQ sequencing was applied to naive, central memory and regulatory T cell samples, giving an average of around 3.4 million total reads per sample. After sorted cells were lysed in RLT buffer, RNA was extracted with DNase-treated RNeasy Micro or Mini kits, with the choice depending on cell number. Each cell subset was processed on its own to prevent cross-contamination, while patient and healthy donor samples were processed together. Using the immunoSEQ multiplex PCR, TCRB sequences were amplified from cDNA into 87-bp fragments spanning the CDR3 region. Amplicons were sequenced on the Illumina HiSeq platform. On the study's bioinformatics: PCR bias was computationally corrected using synthetic template baselines, reads within Hamming distance 2 were collapsed, and singletons that could not be merged were discarded. Reads were aligned against IMGT so that V, D and J genes, CDR3 length and insertions or deletions at six rearrangement sites could be assigned. Within each subset, clonotype counts were normalized to the number of sorted cells before true diversity and Gini coefficients were calculated with the tcR R package. The overlap coefficient, calculated on TCRB nucleotide sequences, was used to quantify repertoire sharing. Out-of-frame TCRB sequences from naive cells were analyzed as a proxy for the pre-selection repertoire. TCRdb's version of the immuneACCESS table is confined to in-frame rearrangements and falls short of the full clone set. An unresolved V gene accounts for under half of the shortfall where checked; the remainder is of unknown origin. For V, J and clone size, that table is used; D and trimming come from the DNA. The sample records 600,000 to 700,000 clones, roughly 13% of which are singletons. Around 0.022% of the sample is held by the ten biggest clonotypes.

The TCR sequence derives from a man aged 18 to 35 with type 1 diabetes. The sequencing sample was made of naive CD4+ T cells from blood. The sample's cell subset or site label is to be understood as: true naive CD4+ T cells. This receptor chain uses TRBV30 and TRBJ1-4; no D segment can be confidently identified. The CDR3 reads CACERANEKLFF. The sequence in DNA is TGTGCCTGTGAGAGGGCTAATGAGAAACTGTTTTTT.